A selection of T cell receptor beta chains follows, all from one sample in a study of control samples from healthy donors and cancer patients. Data came from immunoSEQ multiplex PCR; TCRdb stores just in-frame clones and leaves some out. Of 100,000 to 150,000 clones listed, around 92% are singletons. Sequencing was done on a sample of PBMCs. The receptors were gathered from a man aged 50-60 years with head and neck cancer. CDR3s include the opening cysteine and the closing phenylalanine or tryptophan. A D gene is named only where the DNA matches it firmly. Not every row has a clone size; where given, it reads once, few, many or a size class.

CDR3nt: TGCGCCAGCAGCTTCCAGGGCCTCACCAAGGAAAAACTGTTTTTT; CDR3aa: CASSFQGLTKEKLFF; j_gene: TRBJ1-4; abundance: -; v_gene: TRBV5-1; d_gene: -
CDR3nt: TGTGCCACCGGGGGGGGCGGCTATGGCTACACCTTC; CDR3aa: CATGGGGYGYTF; j_gene: TRBJ1-2; abundance: -; v_gene: TRBV28; d_gene: -
CDR3nt: TGTGCCAGCAGCTACTACAACAGGGCCTCGAATGAAAAACTGTTTTTT; CDR3aa: CASSYYNRASNEKLFF; j_gene: TRBJ1-4; abundance: once; v_gene: TRBV27; d_gene: -
CDR3nt: TGTGCCAGCAGGGGACAGGGATCTAACTATGGCTACACCTTC; CDR3aa: CASRGQGSNYGYTF; j_gene: TRBJ1-2; abundance: -; v_gene: TRBV9; d_gene: TRBD1
CDR3nt: TGTGCCAGCAGCAAGGGGGGGACGAACAATGAGCAGTTCTTC; CDR3aa: CASSKGGTNNEQFF; j_gene: TRBJ2-1; abundance: -; v_gene: TRBV7-6; d_gene: -
CDR3nt: TGTGCCAGCAGCCCTCAGGGGGGACCCTCTGGAAACACCATATATTTT; CDR3aa: CASSPQGGPSGNTIYF; j_gene: TRBJ1-3; abundance: -; v_gene: TRBV7-2; d_gene: TRBD1
CDR3nt: TGTGCCAGCAGCCTCCCGACAGGGATGAACACTGAAGCTTTCTTT; CDR3aa: CASSLPTGMNTEAFF; j_gene: TRBJ1-1; abundance: -; v_gene: TRBV5-4; d_gene: TRBD1
CDR3nt: TGTGCCAGCAGCCCAAATACAGGGATGGATGGCTACACCTTC; CDR3aa: CASSPNTGMDGYTF; j_gene: TRBJ1-2; abundance: -; v_gene: TRBV7-8; d_gene: -
CDR3nt: TGTGCCACCAGTGATTTACAGGGTCGTGAGCAGTTCTTC; CDR3aa: CATSDLQGREQFF; j_gene: TRBJ2-1; abundance: -; v_gene: TRBV24-1; d_gene: -
CDR3nt: TGTGCCAGCAGGATCAGGGGATATGAGCAGTTCTTC; CDR3aa: CASRIRGYEQFF; j_gene: TRBJ2-1; abundance: -; v_gene: TRBV6-6; d_gene: -
CDR3nt: TGTGCCAGCAGCCAATCTGGAGCTAACTATGGCTACACCTTC; CDR3aa: CASSQSGANYGYTF; j_gene: TRBJ1-2; abundance: -; v_gene: TRBV3-1/TRBV3-2; d_gene: -
CDR3nt: TGCGCCAGCAGACGACTACGCAATGAGCAGTTCTTC; CDR3aa: CASRRLRNEQFF; j_gene: TRBJ2-1; abundance: -; v_gene: TRBV10-1; d_gene: -